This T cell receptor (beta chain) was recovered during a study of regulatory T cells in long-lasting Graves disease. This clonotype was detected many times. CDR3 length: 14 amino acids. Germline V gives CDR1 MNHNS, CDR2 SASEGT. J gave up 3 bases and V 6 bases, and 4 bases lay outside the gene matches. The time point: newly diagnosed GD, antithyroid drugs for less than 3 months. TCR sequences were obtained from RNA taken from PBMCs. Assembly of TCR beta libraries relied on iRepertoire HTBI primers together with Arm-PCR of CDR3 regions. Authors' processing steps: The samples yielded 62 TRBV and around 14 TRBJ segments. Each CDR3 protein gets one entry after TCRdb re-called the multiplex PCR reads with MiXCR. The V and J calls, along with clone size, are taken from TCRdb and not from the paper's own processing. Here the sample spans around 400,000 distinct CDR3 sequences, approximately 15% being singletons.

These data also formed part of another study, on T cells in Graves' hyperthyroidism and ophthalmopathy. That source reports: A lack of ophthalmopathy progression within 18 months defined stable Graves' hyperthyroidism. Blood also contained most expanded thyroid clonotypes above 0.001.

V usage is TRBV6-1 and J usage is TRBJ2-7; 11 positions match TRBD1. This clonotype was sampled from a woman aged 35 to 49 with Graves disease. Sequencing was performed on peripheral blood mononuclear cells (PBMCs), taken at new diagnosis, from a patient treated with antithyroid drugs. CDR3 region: CASRRTGGNYEQYF. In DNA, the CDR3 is TGTGCCAGCAGACGGACAGGGGGCAACTACGAGCAGTACTTC.